A single sample gave rise to the 10 T cell receptor beta chains below, sequenced in a study of OX40 agonist ivuxolimab in advanced cancers. Library method: the immunoSEQ multiplex PCR assay. TCRdb holds this immuneACCESS table with in-frame rearrangements only. Some clones are missing; in checked studies, unresolved V genes explain under half, and the rest has no known cause. In all, the sample holds some 77,000 clones, and about 90% of those were seen once. 7% to 9.5% of the sample rests with the top ten. Sequencing used CD4+ or CD8+ T cells sorted from blood, obtained in a trial of the OX40 agonist ivuxolimab. The receptors come from an adult with an advanced solid tumor such as melanoma, head and neck, liver or kidney cancer.

The genes are TRBV9 and TRBJ1-5, with D unclear. V lost 2 bases to trimming and J lost 1 base, with 4 bases between them. CDR1 and CDR2 (germline): SGDLS, YYNGEE. This CDR3 region has 13 residues. In DNA form, the CDR3 reads TGTGCCAGCAGCGTTGGAAGCAATCAGCCCCAGCATTTT. This codes for CASSVGSNQPQHF.

The chain employs TRBV4-1 and TRBJ2-1; D perhaps matches TRBD1 (5 bases). The CDR3 extends over 15 amino acids. CDR1 MGHRA and CDR2 YSYEKL come from the germline V gene. Trimming removed 0 bases at V and 7 bases at J, with 13 bases between. CDR3 protein: CASSQEPAQGNEQFF. In DNA, the CDR3 is TGCGCCAGCAGCCAAGAACCGGCCCAGGGAAATGAGCAGTTCTTC.

The chain links TRBV9 to TRBJ2-6, with D perhaps given as TRBD1 or TRBD2 (5 bases each). Germline V gives CDR1 SGDLS, CDR2 YYNGEE. Trimming left V 2 bases short and J 0 bases short, with 15 bases between. CDR3 length: 18 residues. The CDR3: CASSVGRGAGSGANVLTF. The CDR3 region has the DNA TGTGCCAGCAGCGTGGGAAGGGGCGCGGGCTCTGGGGCCAACGTCCTGACTTTC. Full variable domain (outside the CDR3, taken from reference TRBV9 and TRBJ2-6): DSGVTQTPKHLITATGQRVTLRCSPRSGDLSVYWYQQSLDQGLQFLIQYYNGEERAKGNILERFSAQQFPDLHSELNLSSLELGDSALYFCASSVGRGAGSGANVLTFGAGSRLTVL.

This clone has just a few counts. The chain employs TRBV6-4 and TRBJ1-5; D is perhaps TRBD1 (5 bases). Germline CDR1 is MRHNA and CDR2 is SNTAGT. V was cut by 5 bases and J by 1 base, with 9 bases left in between. This CDR3 is 14 amino acids long. The CDR3 reads CASSPGTSNQPQHF. In DNA form, the CDR3 reads TGTGCCAGCAGTCCAGGGACGAGCAATCAGCCCCAGCATTTT.

The chain combines TRBV27 with TRBJ2-4, with D unresolved. Trimming pared 6 bases from V and 7 bases from J, leaving 19 bases between. The CDR3 length is 15 residues. Germline CDR1 MNHEY, CDR2 SMNVEV (reference sequence). The CDR3 nucleotides read TGTGCCAGCAGCTCCGATCCCAGCTCGGTGAACATTCAGTACTTC. It yields the protein CASSSDPSSVNIQYF.

The chain recombines TRBV7-9 with TRBJ2-6; no reliable D call. V was pared by 5 bases and J by 6 bases, with 14 bases between. Germline-derived CDR1 and CDR2 are SEHNR and FQNEAQ (reference sequence). The length of the CDR3 is 15 residues. Written as DNA, the CDR3 is TGTGCCAGCAGCCCAGGACGGAGAATGGCCAACGTCCTGACTTTC. Residues: CASSPGRRMANVLTF.

The chain has TRBV27 and TRBJ2-3, with TRBD2 matching 7 bases. The V gene's germline CDR1 is MNHEY and CDR2 SMNVEV (reference sequence). The CDR3 contains 15 residues. With V trimmed by 5 bases and J by 2 bases, 7 bases remained unmatched. CDR3 sequence reads: CASSPGTTYTDTQYF. The CDR3 DNA reads as TGTGCCAGCAGTCCCGGGACTACATACACAGATACGCAGTATTTT.

The chain is built from TRBV6-5 and TRBJ1-2; 8 positions agree with TRBD1. Unmatched junction bases numbered 5, after V lost 5 bases and J lost 0 bases. Germline assignment: CDR1 MNHEY and CDR2 SVGAGI. The CDR3 length is 15 residues. The CDR3 region is CASSKGTGANYGYTF. For the CDR3, the DNA is TGTGCCAGCAGTAAGGGGACAGGAGCTAACTATGGCTACACCTTC.

The V and J genes are TRBV6-5 and TRBJ2-7; D is undetermined. Germline loops: CDR1 MNHEY, CDR2 SVGAGI. This CDR3 contains 13 residues. V lost 3 bases and J 2 bases, leaving 8 bases between the germline ends. DNA of the CDR3: TGTGCCAGCAGTTATGGGCAAACCTACGAGCAGTACTTC. This encodes CASSYGQTYEQYF.

The chain carries TRBV5-4 and TRBJ2-7; TRBD1 aligns across 7 bases. V lost 4 bases, J lost 5 bases, and 6 bases stayed unmatched. This CDR3 spans 13 amino acids. The germline V gene has CDR1 SGHNT and CDR2 YYREEE (reference sequence). CDR3 region: CASSVDRVDEQYF. The CDR3 coding sequence is TGTGCCAGCAGCGTCGACAGGGTCGACGAGCAGTACTTC.